This entry lists 31 T cell receptor beta chains sequenced from one sample in a study of shared clonotypes between healthy human individuals. Sequencing used immunoSEQ multiplex PCR; TCRdb keeps in-frame clones, though not all of them. The repertoire has over 850,000 clones, around 78% of them found once; the top ten carry roughly 0.61%. Sequenced input: memory CD4+ T cells from PBMCs. Specified subset: CD45RA-negative fraction. All receptors derive from a man between 18 and 29 years old in good health. Some clones in this sample may be carry-over from other donors' samples.

The chain links TRBV7-8 to TRBJ2-1; TRBD1 is a possible D gene (6 bases). The CDR3 loop spans 15 amino acids. Germline lookup yields CDR1 SGHVS and CDR2 FQNEAQ. V lost 5 bases, J lost 5 bases, and 16 bases lay in between. For the CDR3, the DNA is TGTGCCAGCAGCCAAGGGGGTTTGGGGAACAATGAGCAGTTCTTC. This translates into CASSQGGLGNNEQFF.

This chain links TRBV2 with TRBJ1-1; no reliable D call. Germline CDR1 is SNHLY and CDR2 is FYNNEI. The ends were cut back, 0 bases at V and 3 bases at J, with 8 bases in the middle. The CDR3 loop spans 14 amino acids. The chain's CDR3 is CASSEASQDTEAFF. CDR3 in DNA: TGTGCCAGCAGTGAAGCTAGCCAGGACACTGAAGCTTTCTTT.

CDR3 region: CASGLTGLYEQYF. CDR3 bases: TGCGCCAGCGGCCTGACAGGGCTCTACGAGCAGTACTTC. V usage is TRBV5-1 and J usage is TRBJ2-7, with 7 positions matching TRBD1. There are 13 residues in the CDR3. CDR1 and CDR2 (germline): SGHRS, YFSETQ. V shed 7 bases and J 3 bases; nucleotides not matched to a gene: 7. The full variable domain, in which reference TRBV5-1 and TRBJ2-7 provide the parts outside the CDR3, is KAGVTQTPRYLIKTRGQQVTLSCSPISGHRSVSWYQQTPGQGLQFLFEYFSETQRNKGNFPGRFSGRQFSNSRSEMNVSTLELGDSALYLCASGLTGLYEQYFGPGTRLTVT.

The chain combines TRBV27 with TRBJ2-4; TRBD2 might be the D (5 bases). Germline V gene data show CDR1 as MNHEY and CDR2 as SMNVEV (reference sequence). The length of the CDR3 is 14 residues. Trimming took 5 bases from V and 0 from J, leaving 8 bases between them. CDR3 nucleotides: TGTGCCAGCAGTCCCGCGGGAGCCAAAAACATTCAGTACTTC. Residues: CASSPAGAKNIQYF.

The chain has TRBV29-1 and TRBJ1-2; no firm D call. Germline CDR1 reads SQVTM; CDR2 reads ANQGSEA. The CDR3 extends over 10 amino acids. The V and J ends lost 3 bases and 6 bases respectively, with 5 bases between them. CDR3 DNA: TGCAGCGTTGACTATGATGGCTACACCTTC. As protein: CSVDYDGYTF.

V gene TRBV11-3 combines with J gene TRBJ1-4, with TRBD1 as a possible D gene (6 bases). The germline CDR1 and CDR2 sequences are SGHNT and YENEEA. V dropped 0 bases and J dropped 7 bases, with 12 bases sitting between them. The CDR3 contains 15 residues. The CDR3 DNA reads as TGTGCCAGCAGCTTAGAATGGGGGCTCGGTGAAAAACTGTTTTTT. This gives the protein CASSLEWGLGEKLFF.

Worth noting for this clone: This sample includes further DNA sequences coding for the same CDR3. The chain combines TRBV18 with TRBJ1-5; 8 positions agree with TRBD1. The CDR3 totals 13 residues. Germline-derived CDR1 and CDR2 are KGHSH and LQKENI. The ends lost 3 bases at V and 7 bases at J; junction bases unmatched: 2. CDR3 residues: CASSPPGGQPQHF. CDR3 bases: TGTGCCAGCTCACCCCCAGGGGGCCAGCCCCAGCATTTT.

This chain links TRBV18 with TRBJ1-1; D perhaps matches TRBD1 (5 bases). Germline V gene data show CDR1 as KGHSH and CDR2 as LQKENI. V was shortened by 0 bases and J by 5 bases, with 19 bases between the two germline ends. This CDR3 contains 17 residues. CDR3 in amino acids: CASSPPGQGGVWTEAFF. The DNA of the CDR3 is TGTGCCAGCTCACCACCGGGGCAGGGTGGAGTTTGGACTGAAGCTTTCTTT.

The table lists this clone with a count of one. J is TRBJ2-7 and V is TRBV5-5; D not certain. The CDR3 has 14 amino acids. The germline gives CDR1 SGHKS, CDR2 YYEKEE (reference sequence). V was clipped by 1 base and J by 0 bases, with 8 bases between them. The DNA of the CDR3 is TGTGCCAGCAGCTTGCAGCTTACCTCCTACGAGCAGTACTTC. Translating gives CASSLQLTSYEQYF.

The chain carries TRBV2 and TRBJ2-5; D is uncertain. Trimming took off 5 bases at V and 4 bases at J, with 14 bases between the two ends. There are 14 residues in the CDR3. Germline CDR1 reads SNHLY; CDR2 reads FYNNEI. CDR3 in DNA: TGTGCCAGCAGTCCTCTCCGTCCGCCAGAGACCCAGTACTTC. Translation: CASSPLRPPETQYF. The entire variable domain, with the rest obtained from reference TRBV2 and TRBJ2-5, is as follows: EPEVTQTPSHQVTQMGQEVILRCVPISNHLYFYWYRQILGQKVEFLVSFYNNEISEKSEIFDDQFSVERPDGSNFTLKIRSTKLEDSAMYFCASSPLRPPETQYFGPGTRLLVL.

The V call is TRBV6-6, the J call TRBJ1-5, with 7 positions matching TRBD1. V lost 2 bases, J lost 3 bases, and 1 base stayed unmatched. CDR1 MNHNY and CDR2 SVGAGI come from the germline V gene (reference sequence). There are 14 residues in the CDR3. CDR3 DNA: TGTGCCAGCAGTTACGACAGGGCCAATCAGCCCCAGCATTTT. Translated, it gives CASSYDRANQPQHF.

The chain couples TRBV2 to TRBJ2-6, with D possibly TRBD2 on 5 matching bases. Germline CDR1 SNHLY, CDR2 FYNNEI. Trimming removed 6 bases at V and 0 bases at J, with 12 bases between. The CDR3 extends over 16 amino acids. The CDR3 DNA sequence: TGTGCCAGCAGCCAAGGGAGAAACTCTGGGGCCAACGTCCTGACTTTC. Protein sequence: CASSQGRNSGANVLTF.

The chain recombines TRBV30 with TRBJ2-1; D ambiguous. With 5 bases removed from V and 0 bases from J, the gap between germline ends came to 8 bases. Germline lookup yields CDR1 GTSNPN and CDR2 SVGIG (reference sequence). This CDR3 comprises 13 residues. The CDR3 DNA reads as TGTGCCTGGGCATGGGGCTCCTACAATGAGCAGTTCTTC. It encodes CAWAWGSYNEQFF.

The rearrangement joins TRBV30 to TRBJ2-7; D ambiguous. V dropped 5 bases and J dropped 9 bases, with 11 bases sitting between them. The CDR3 spans 10 residues. Germline V gene data show CDR1 as GTSNPN and CDR2 as SVGIG (reference sequence). The CDR3 bases are TGTGCCTGGGGAACCCTCGCGCAGTACTTC. This sequence encodes CAWGTLAQYF.

The rearrangement joins TRBV6-5 to TRBJ2-1, with 7 positions matching TRBD2. With 0 bases clipped from V and 4 bases from J, the junction kept 6 bases outside the gene matches. CDR1 and CDR2 (germline): MNHEY, SVGAGI. The CDR3 totals 16 residues. The CDR3 sequence is CASSYSMGRGYNEQFF. Here the CDR3 DNA reads TGTGCCAGCAGTTACTCGATGGGGCGGGGGTACAATGAGCAGTTCTTC.

The chain is built from TRBV5-6 and TRBJ1-1; a weak D match, TRBD1 (6 bases). The V end was cut by 5 bases, the J end by 1 base, with 12 bases between. Germline CDR1 and CDR2: SGHDT and YYEEEE. The CDR3 extends over 14 amino acids. CDR3 region: CASSPGATNTEAFF. In DNA, the CDR3 is TGTGCCAGCAGTCCAGGGGCTACGAACACTGAAGCTTTCTTT.

The V gene is TRBV6-5, the J gene TRBJ1-4, with 8 bases aligning to TRBD1. With 4 bases clipped from V and 4 bases from J, the junction kept 2 bases outside the gene matches. The CDR3 runs to 14 residues. In germline, CDR1 is MNHEY, CDR2 SVGAGI. This CDR3 reads CASSWDRYNEKLFF. CDR3 sequence (DNA): TGTGCCAGCAGTTGGGACAGGTATAATGAAAAACTGTTTTTT.

The gene calls are TRBV7-9 and TRBJ1-1; D not certain. Trimming took 5 bases from V and 1 from J, leaving 11 bases between them. The CDR3 sequence is 14 residues long. Germline lookup yields CDR1 SEHNR and CDR2 FQNEAQ (reference sequence). The CDR3 reads CASSVQWGNTEAFF. The CDR3 DNA reads TGTGCCAGCAGCGTCCAATGGGGGAACACTGAAGCTTTCTTT.

Comment on this clone: Distinct nucleotide sequences in the sample also encode this CDR3. CDR3 region: CASSSPTDTQYF. The CDR3 DNA sequence: TGCGCCAGCAGCTCCCCCACAGATACGCAGTATTTT. V usage is TRBV5-1 and J usage is TRBJ2-3; D not resolved. The CDR3 is 12 amino acids. Trimming pared 3 bases from V and 2 bases from J, leaving 4 bases between. Germline CDR1 and CDR2: SGHRS and YFSETQ.

In nucleotides, the CDR3 is TGTGCCTGGTCCTGGAGGGCCGGAAACACCATATATTTT. Protein product: CAWSWRAGNTIYF. The chain couples TRBV30 to TRBJ1-3; D is unresolved. The V end was cut by 5 bases, the J end by 4 bases, with 12 bases between. CDR3 length equals 13 residues. Germline V CDR1 and CDR2: GTSNPN, SVGIG (reference sequence).

A single count supports this clone. The gene calls are TRBV5-4 and TRBJ2-7; 10 bases are shared with TRBD2. There are 13 residues in the CDR3. Germline trimming cut 6 bases from V and 3 bases from J; bases unmatched to any gene: 3. Germline CDR1 is SGHNT and CDR2 is YYREEE (reference sequence). CDR3: CASMASGSYEQYF. The CDR3 DNA follows: TGTGCCAGCATGGCTAGCGGGAGCTACGAGCAGTACTTC.

The genes are TRBV6-1 and TRBJ2-3; possibly TRBD2 for D (6 bases). Trimming cost V 3 bases and J 3 bases, with 13 bases left between them. The CDR3 covers 15 residues. Germline values: CDR1 MNHNS, CDR2 SASEGT. The CDR3 here is CASSEGLGDTDTQYF. The CDR3 nucleotides read TGTGCCAGCAGTGAGGGACTCGGAGATACAGATACGCAGTATTTT.

This sequence joins TRBV11-2 and TRBJ2-2, with TRBD2 matching 10 bases. V trimming: 5 bases; J trimming: 0 bases; junction bases outside the gene matches: 3. Germline assignment: CDR1 SGHAT and CDR2 FQNNGV. CDR3 length: 16 amino acids. The CDR3 nucleotides read TGTGCCAGCAGCCTAGGACTAGCGGCGAACACCGGGGAGCTGTTTTTT. Translating gives CASSLGLAANTGELFF. The full variable domain, with the rest looked up from reference TRBV11-2 and TRBJ2-2, is EAGVAQSPRYKIIEKRQSVAFWCNPISGHATLYWYQQILGQGPKLLIQFQNNGVVDDSQLPKDRFSAERLKGVDSTLKIQPAKLEDSAVYLCASSLGLAANTGELFFGEGSRLTVL.

The V call is TRBV30, the J call TRBJ2-3, with a tentative D call TRBD2 (6 bases). Deletions cut 5 bases from V and 5 bases from J, with 17 bases between. The CDR3 contains 14 residues. Germline V gene data show CDR1 as GTSNPN and CDR2 as SVGIG (reference sequence). The CDR3 region has the DNA TGTGCCTGGGCCGGTGGGCTGGGGGGAGATACGCAGTATTTT. This codes for CAWAGGLGGDTQYF. The full variable domain, in which reference TRBV30 and TRBJ2-3 provide the parts outside the CDR3, is SQTIHQWPATLVQPVGSPLSLECTVEGTSNPNLYWYRQAAGRGLQLLFYSVGIGQISSEVPQNLSASRPQDRQFILSSKKLLLSDSGFYLCAWAGGLGGDTQYFGPGTRLTVL.

In regard to this clone: Within the sample, other DNA sequences also encode this same CDR3. This chain links TRBV18 with TRBJ1-1, with D uncertain. The germline V gene has CDR1 KGHSH and CDR2 LQKENI. This CDR3 region has 13 residues. Trimming shortened V by 3 bases and J by 0 bases, and 5 bases separated the two germline ends. This CDR3 reads CASSPGMNTEAFF. CDR3 DNA sequence: TGTGCCAGCTCACCGGGGATGAACACTGAAGCTTTCTTT.

The chain has TRBV10-2 and TRBJ1-2, with D uncertain. CDR3 size: 13 residues. Trimming removed 3 bases from V and 7 bases from J, with 12 bases in between. CDR1 is WSHSY, CDR2 SAAADI, per germline. The CDR3 nucleotides read TGCGCCAGCAGTGACCCTCTCGGCGGTGGCTACACCTTC. Its translation: CASSDPLGGGYTF.

As regards this clone: With a far larger clone one base away, a read error is the likely cause. Additional DNA sequences in this sample encode the identical CDR3. This chain joins TRBV30 and TRBJ1-4, with a possible D match to TRBD1 (5 bases). V was pared by 3 bases and J by 11 bases, with 16 bases between. This CDR3 is built from 13 residues. In germline, CDR1 is GTSNPN, CDR2 SVGIG (reference sequence). The CDR3, as DNA: TGTGCCTGGAGCGTATGGGGGAGCGGGAAACTGTTTTTT. As protein: CAWSVWGSGKLFF.

The V gene is TRBV7-9, the J gene TRBJ1-1, with D unresolved. Germline V CDR1 and CDR2: SEHNR, FQNEAQ (reference sequence). The CDR3 totals 13 residues. The CDR3 spells CAPSKGVNTEAFF. In DNA, the CDR3 is TGTGCACCCAGTAAGGGTGTAAACACTGAAGCTTTCTTT.

This clone has more than one count but fewer than ten. The chain recombines TRBV5-4 with TRBJ2-5; tentative D call: TRBD2 (6 bases). The V and J ends lost 3 bases and 8 bases respectively, with 11 bases between them. The CDR3 covers 12 residues. The germline V gene has CDR1 SGHNT and CDR2 YYREEE (reference sequence). The CDR3 sequence: CASSSGGYTQYF. CDR3 coding DNA: TGTGCCAGCAGCTCCGGAGGGTACACCCAGTACTTC.

The chain uses TRBV30 and TRBJ1-2, with 7 positions matching TRBD1. The CDR3 loop spans 13 amino acids. V was pared by 8 bases and J by 4 bases, with 10 bases of the junction left unmatched. Germline V CDR1 and CDR2: GTSNPN, SVGIG (reference sequence). As DNA, the CDR3 is TGTGCCAGCAGAACCAGGGGGAGCTATGGCTACACCTTC. Translation: CASRTRGSYGYTF.

Of note for this clone: Different DNA sequences within this sample yield the same CDR3. The rearrangement uses TRBV2 and TRBJ2-5; possible D gene TRBD2, 5 bases. Trimming pared 6 bases from V and 2 bases from J, leaving 7 bases between. The CDR3 sequence is 12 residues long. The V gene's germline CDR1 is SNHLY and CDR2 FYNNEI. The CDR3 DNA sequence: TGTGCCAGCAGACGGGGTCAAGAGACCCAGTACTTC. Translated, it gives CASRRGQETQYF. The variable domain in full, with the rest retrieved from reference TRBV2 and TRBJ2-5, is EPEVTQTPSHQVTQMGQEVILRCVPISNHLYFYWYRQILGQKVEFLVSFYNNEISEKSEIFDDQFSVERPDGSNFTLKIRSTKLEDSAMYFCASRRGQETQYFGPGTRLLVL.